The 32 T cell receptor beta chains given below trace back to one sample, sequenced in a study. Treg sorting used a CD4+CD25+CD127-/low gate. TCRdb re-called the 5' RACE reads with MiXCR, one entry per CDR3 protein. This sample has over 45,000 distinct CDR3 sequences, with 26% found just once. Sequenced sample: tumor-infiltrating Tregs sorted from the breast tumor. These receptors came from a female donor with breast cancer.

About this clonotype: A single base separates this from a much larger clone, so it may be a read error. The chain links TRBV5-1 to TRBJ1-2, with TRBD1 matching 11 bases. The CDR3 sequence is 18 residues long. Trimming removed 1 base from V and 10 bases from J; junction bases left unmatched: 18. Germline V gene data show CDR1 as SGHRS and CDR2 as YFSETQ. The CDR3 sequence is CASSLLPNTGTGGGDYTF. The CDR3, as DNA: TGCGCCAGCAGCTTGTTGCCTAATACCGGGACAGGGGGTGGAGACTACACCTTC.

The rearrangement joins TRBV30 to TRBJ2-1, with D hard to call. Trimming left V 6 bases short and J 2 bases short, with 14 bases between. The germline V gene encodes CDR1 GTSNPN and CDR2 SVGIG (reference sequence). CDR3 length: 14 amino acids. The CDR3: CACPGPNPYNEQFF. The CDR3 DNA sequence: TGTGCCTGCCCCGGCCCGAACCCCTACAATGAGCAGTTCTTC.

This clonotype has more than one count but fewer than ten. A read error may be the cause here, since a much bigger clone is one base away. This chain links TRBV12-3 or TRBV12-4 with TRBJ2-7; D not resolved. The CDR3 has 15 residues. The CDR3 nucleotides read TGTGCCGGCAGTCCTCCTGAATGGTATGGCTACGAGCAGTACTTC. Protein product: CAGSPPEWYGYEQYF.

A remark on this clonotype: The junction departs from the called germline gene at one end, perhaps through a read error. CDR3 DNA sequence: TGTGCCAGCAGCTCCAACAGCTACAATGAGCAGCTCTTC. It yields the protein CASSSNSYNEQLF. This chain connects TRBV7-2 to TRBJ2-1, with D unclear. CDR1 is SGHTA and CDR2 is FQGNSA in the germline V gene. This CDR3 region has 13 residues.

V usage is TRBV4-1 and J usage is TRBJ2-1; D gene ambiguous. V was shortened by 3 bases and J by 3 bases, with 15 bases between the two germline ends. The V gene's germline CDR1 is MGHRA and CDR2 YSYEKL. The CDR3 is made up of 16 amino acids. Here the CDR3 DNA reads TGCGCCAGCAGCCAGCTAGACATTCTTATCTACAATGAGCAGTTCTTC. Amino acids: CASSQLDILIYNEQFF.

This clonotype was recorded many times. CDR3 sequence: CASSAEDGRYYGYTF. The CDR3 DNA sequence: TGTGCCAGCAGTGCGGAGGACGGCAGATACTATGGCTACACCTTC. The chain employs TRBV28 and TRBJ1-2, with D uncertain. The CDR3 has 15 amino acids. Germline CDR1 reads MDHEN; CDR2 reads SYDVKM. Trimming shortened V by 5 bases and J by 3 bases, and 16 bases separated the two germline ends.

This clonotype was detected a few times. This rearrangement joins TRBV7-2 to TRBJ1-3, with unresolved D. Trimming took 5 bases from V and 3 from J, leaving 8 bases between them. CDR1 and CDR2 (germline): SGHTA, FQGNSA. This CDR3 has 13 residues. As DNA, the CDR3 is TGTGCCAGCAGCCCCTCTTATGGAAACACCATATATTTT. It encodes CASSPSYGNTIYF.

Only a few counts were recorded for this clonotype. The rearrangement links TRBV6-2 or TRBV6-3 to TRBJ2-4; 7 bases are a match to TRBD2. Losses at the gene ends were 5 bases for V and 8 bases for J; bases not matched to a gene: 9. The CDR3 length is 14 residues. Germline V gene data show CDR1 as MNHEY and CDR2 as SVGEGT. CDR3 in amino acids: CASSQAGRVDIQYF. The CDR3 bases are TGTGCCAGCAGTCAAGCGGGGAGGGTAGACATTCAGTACTTC.

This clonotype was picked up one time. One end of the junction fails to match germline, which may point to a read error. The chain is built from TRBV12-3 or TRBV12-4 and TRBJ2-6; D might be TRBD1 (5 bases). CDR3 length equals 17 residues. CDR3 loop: CASSKETITAGANVPTF. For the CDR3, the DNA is TGTGCCAGCTCCAAGGAGACAATCACTGCTGGGGCCAACGTCCCGACTTTC.

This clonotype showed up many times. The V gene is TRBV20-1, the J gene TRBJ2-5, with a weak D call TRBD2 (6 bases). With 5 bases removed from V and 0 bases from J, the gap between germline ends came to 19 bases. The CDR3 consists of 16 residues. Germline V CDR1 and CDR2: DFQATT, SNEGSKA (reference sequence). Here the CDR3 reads CSAGGLAGWNQETQYF. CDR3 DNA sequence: TGCAGTGCTGGGGGACTGGCCGGATGGAACCAAGAGACCCAGTACTTC.

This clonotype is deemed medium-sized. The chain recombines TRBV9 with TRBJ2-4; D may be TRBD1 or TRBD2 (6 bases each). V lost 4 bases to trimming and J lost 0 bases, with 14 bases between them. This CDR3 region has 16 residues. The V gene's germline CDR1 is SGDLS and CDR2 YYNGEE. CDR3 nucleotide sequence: TGTGCCAGCAGCCCGCGGGACACTATAGCCAAAAACATTCAGTACTTC. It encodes CASSPRDTIAKNIQYF.

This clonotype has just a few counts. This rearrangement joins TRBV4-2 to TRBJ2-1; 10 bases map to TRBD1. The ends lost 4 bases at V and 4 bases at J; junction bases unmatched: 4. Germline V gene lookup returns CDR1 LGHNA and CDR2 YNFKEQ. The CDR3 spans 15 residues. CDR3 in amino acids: CASSPRTGGYNEQFF. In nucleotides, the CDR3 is TGTGCCAGCAGCCCGCGGACAGGGGGGTACAATGAGCAGTTCTTC.

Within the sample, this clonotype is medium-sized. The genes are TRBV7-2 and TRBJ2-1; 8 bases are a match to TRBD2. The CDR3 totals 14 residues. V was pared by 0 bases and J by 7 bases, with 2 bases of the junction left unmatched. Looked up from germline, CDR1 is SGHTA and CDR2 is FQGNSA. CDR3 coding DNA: TGTGCCAGCAGCTTAGCAGCGGGAGCAAATGAGCAGTTCTTC. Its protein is CASSLAAGANEQFF.

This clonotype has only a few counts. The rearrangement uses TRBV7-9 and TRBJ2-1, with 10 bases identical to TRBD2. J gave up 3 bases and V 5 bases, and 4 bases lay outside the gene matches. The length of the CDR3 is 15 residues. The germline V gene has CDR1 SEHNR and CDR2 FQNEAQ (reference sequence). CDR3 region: CASSPLAGSYNEQFF. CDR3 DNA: TGTGCCAGCAGCCCACTAGCGGGAAGCTACAATGAGCAGTTCTTC.

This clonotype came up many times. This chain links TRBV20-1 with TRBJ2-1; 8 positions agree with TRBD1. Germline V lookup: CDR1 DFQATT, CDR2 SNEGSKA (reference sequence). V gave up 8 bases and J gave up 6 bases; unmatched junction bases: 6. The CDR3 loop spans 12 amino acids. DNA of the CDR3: TGCAGTTGTCAGGGGGCTGTCAATGAGCAGTTCTTC. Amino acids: CSCQGAVNEQFF.

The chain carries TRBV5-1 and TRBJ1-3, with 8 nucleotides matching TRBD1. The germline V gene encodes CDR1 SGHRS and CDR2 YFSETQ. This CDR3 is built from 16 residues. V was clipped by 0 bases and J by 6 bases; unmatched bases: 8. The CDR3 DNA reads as TGCGCCAGCAGCTTGGGCGGACAGGGAAGGTTAAACACCATATATTTT. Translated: CASSLGGQGRLNTIYF.

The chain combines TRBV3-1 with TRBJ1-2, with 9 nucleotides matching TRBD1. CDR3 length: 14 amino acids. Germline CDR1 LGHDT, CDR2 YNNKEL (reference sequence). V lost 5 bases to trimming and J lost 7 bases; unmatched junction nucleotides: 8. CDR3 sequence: CASSVGTGSRGYTF. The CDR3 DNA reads TGTGCCAGCAGCGTCGGGACAGGGAGTCGTGGCTACACCTTC.

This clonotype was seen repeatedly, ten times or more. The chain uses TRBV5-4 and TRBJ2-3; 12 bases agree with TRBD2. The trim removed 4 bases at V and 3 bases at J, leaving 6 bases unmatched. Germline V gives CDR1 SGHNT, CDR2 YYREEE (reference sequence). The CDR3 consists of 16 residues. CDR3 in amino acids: CASSPRLAGETDTQYF. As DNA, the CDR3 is TGTGCCAGCAGCCCACGACTAGCGGGAGAGACAGATACGCAGTATTTT.

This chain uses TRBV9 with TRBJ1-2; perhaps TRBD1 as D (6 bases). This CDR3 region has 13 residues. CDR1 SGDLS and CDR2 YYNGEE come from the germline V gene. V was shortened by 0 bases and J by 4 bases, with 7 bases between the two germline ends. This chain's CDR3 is CASSVEGGYGYTF. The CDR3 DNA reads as TGTGCCAGCAGCGTAGAAGGGGGCTATGGCTACACCTTC.

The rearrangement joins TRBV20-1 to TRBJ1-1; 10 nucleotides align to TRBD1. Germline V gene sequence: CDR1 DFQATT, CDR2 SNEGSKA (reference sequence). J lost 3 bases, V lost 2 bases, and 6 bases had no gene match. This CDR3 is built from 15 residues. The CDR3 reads CSARTQDRGYTEAFF. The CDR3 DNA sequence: TGCAGTGCTAGAACCCAGGACAGGGGGTACACTGAAGCTTTCTTT.

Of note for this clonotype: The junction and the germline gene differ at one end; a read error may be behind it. The CDR3 spells CAGRVTGRGHTEAFF. CDR3 nucleotides: TGTGCCGGCAGGGTGACAGGCCGGGGGCACACTGAAGCTTTCTTT. The rearrangement joins TRBV7-2 to TRBJ1-1, with D maybe TRBD1 (6 bases). Germline loops: CDR1 SGHTA, CDR2 FQGNSA. This CDR3 is built from 15 residues.

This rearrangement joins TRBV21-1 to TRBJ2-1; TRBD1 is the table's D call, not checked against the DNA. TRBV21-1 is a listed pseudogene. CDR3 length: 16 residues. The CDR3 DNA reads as TGTGCCAGCGGTGGGCCCGGGACAGCTTTTTACAATGAGCAGTTCTTC. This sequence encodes CASGGPGTAFYNEQFF.

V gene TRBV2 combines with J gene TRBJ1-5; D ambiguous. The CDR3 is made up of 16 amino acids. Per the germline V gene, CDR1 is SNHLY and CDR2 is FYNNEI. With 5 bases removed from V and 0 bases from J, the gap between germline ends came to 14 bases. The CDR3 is CASSPWRGNSNQPQHF. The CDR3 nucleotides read TGTGCCAGCAGTCCTTGGAGAGGGAATAGCAATCAGCCCCAGCATTTT.

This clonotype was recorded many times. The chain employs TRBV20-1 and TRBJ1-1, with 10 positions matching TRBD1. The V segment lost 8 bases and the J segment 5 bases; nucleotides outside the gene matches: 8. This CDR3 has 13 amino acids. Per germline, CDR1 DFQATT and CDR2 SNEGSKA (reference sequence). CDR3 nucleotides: TGCAGTTACCGGGACAGGGGTTTGACTGAAGCTTTCTTT. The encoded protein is CSYRDRGLTEAFF.

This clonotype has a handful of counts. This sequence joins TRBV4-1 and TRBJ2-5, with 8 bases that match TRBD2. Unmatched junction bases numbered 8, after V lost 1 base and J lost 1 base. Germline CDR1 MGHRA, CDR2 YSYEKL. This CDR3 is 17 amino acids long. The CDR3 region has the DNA TGCGCCAGCAGCCAAGGCGGCGGGGGGTCCTCCCAAGAGACCCAGTACTTC. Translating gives CASSQGGGGSSQETQYF.

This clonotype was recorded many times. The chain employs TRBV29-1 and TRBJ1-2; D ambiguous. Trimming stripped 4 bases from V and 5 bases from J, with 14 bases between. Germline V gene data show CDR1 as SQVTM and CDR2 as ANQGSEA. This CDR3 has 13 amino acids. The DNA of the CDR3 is TGCAGCGTTGCACCATTAGGGCAGTATGGCTACACCTTC. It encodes CSVAPLGQYGYTF. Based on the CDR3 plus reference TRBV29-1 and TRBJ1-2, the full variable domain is SAVISQKPSRDICQRGTSLTIQCQVDSQVTMMFWYRQQPGQSLTLIATANQGSEATYESGFVIDKFPISRPNLTFSTLTVSNMSPEDSSIYLCSVAPLGQYGYTFGSGTRLTVV.

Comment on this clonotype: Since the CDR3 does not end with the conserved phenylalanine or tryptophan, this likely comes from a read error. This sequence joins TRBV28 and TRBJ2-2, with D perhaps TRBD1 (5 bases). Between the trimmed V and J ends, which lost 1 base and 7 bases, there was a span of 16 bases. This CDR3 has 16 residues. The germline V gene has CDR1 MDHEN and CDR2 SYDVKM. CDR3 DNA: TGTGCCAGCAGTTTATTTCAGGGCTCGGGTAGCGGGGAGCTGTTTTCT. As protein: CASSLFQGSGSGELFS.

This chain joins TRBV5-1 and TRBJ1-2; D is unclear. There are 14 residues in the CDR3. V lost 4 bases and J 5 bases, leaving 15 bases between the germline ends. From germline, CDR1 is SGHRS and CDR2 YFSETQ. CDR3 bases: TGCGCCAGCAGCGACCCGGGTGAGCCTTATGGCTACACCTTC. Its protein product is CASSDPGEPYGYTF.

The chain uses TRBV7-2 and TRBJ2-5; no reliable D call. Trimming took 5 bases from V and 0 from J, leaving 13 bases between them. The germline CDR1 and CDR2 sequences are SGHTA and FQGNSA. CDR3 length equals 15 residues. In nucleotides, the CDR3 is TGTGCCAGCAGCCCCGGACCGATGTACCAAGAGACCCAGTACTTC. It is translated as CASSPGPMYQETQYF. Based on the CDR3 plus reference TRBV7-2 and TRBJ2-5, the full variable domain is GAGVSQSPSNKVTEKGKDVELRCDPISGHTALYWYRQSLGQGLEFLIYFQGNSAPDKSGLPSDRFSAERTGGSVSTLTIQRTQQEDSAVYLCASSPGPMYQETQYFGPGTRLLVL.

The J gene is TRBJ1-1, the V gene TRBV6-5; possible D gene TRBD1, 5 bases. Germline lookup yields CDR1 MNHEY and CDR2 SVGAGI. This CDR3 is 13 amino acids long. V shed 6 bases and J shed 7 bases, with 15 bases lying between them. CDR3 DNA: TGTGCCAGCAGACAGGCGGGGATTGGTGAAGCTTTCTTT. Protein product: CASRQAGIGEAFF.

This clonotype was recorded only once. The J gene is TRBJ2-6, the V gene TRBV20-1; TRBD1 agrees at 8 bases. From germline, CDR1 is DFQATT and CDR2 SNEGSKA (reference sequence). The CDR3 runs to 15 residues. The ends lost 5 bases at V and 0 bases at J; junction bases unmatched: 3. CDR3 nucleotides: TGCAGTGCTGATGACAGGGGCTCTGGGGCCAACGTCCTGACTTTC. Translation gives CSADDRGSGANVLTF.

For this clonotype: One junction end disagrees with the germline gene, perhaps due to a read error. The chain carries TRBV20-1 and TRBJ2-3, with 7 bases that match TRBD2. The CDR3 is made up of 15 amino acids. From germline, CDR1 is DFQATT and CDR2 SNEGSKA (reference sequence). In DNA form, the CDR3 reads TGCAGTGCTAAACAAGGAGGCGGGAGCATAGATACGCAGTATTTT. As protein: CSAKQGGGSIDTQYF.